These 17 T cell receptor beta chains originate from one sample sequenced in a study of blood T cells in healthy people across ages. Then a second PCR, running roughly 7 to 11 cycles, was carried out with a sample-barcoded 5' primer and a J-beta primer mix. TCRdb itself ran the 5' RACE reads through MiXCR, one entry per CDR3 protein. The top ten clones hold roughly 3.4% of a sample with 600,000 to 800,000 distinct CDR3 sequences, under 25% of them seen once. The specimen sequenced was blood. Receptors were obtained from a man in his 70s in good health.

The chain joins TRBV4-3 to TRBJ2-1, with TRBD1 identical over 8 bases. Per the germline V gene, CDR1 is LGHNA and CDR2 is YSLEER. V was pared by 4 bases and J by 3 bases, with 11 bases of the junction left unmatched. This CDR3 has 17 residues. This CDR3 reads CASSLRTGKKGYNEQFF. CDR3 DNA: TGCGCCAGCAGCCTCCGGACAGGGAAGAAGGGCTACAATGAGCAGTTCTTC.

This rearrangement joins TRBV19 to TRBJ2-5; D unclear. Germline values: CDR1 LNHDA, CDR2 SQIVND (reference sequence). V was clipped by 5 bases and J by 2 bases, with 15 bases between them. The CDR3 runs to 15 residues. This CDR3 reads CASSPSRSPQETQYF. CDR3 DNA sequence: TGTGCCAGTAGTCCCTCTAGAAGTCCGCAAGAGACCCAGTACTTC.

The chain has TRBV5-1 and TRBJ2-5; 14 bases fit TRBD2. The end of the DNA fits TRBJ2-1 better, so the J call may be wrong. The CDR3 is 18 amino acids. The germline V gene has CDR1 SGHRS and CDR2 YFSETQ. The CDR3 coding sequence is TGCGCCAGCAGCTTGGCCGGACTTGGACTAGCGGGAGGAAATGAGCAGTTCTTC. Protein product: CASSLAGLGLAGGNEQFF.

This clonotype was seen only a few times. V and J are TRBV3-1 and TRBJ2-5; TRBD2 matches at 8 bases. The germline CDR1 and CDR2 sequences are LGHDT and YNNKEL (reference sequence). This CDR3 is built from 15 residues. V shed 4 bases and J 4 bases; nucleotides not matched to a gene: 8. The CDR3 here is CASSLLAGNGETQYF. CDR3 nucleotides: TGTGCCAGCAGCCTTTTAGCGGGAAACGGAGAGACCCAGTACTTC.

This clonotype was counted between two and nine times. This rearrangement joins TRBV11-2 to TRBJ2-3; D is perhaps TRBD2 (6 bases). V shed 1 base and J shed 5 bases, with 13 bases lying between them. Germline V gives CDR1 SGHAT, CDR2 FQNNGV. The CDR3 spans 15 residues. The CDR3 bases are TGTGCCAGCAGCTTAGCGGGAGAAGTACAAGATACGCAGTATTTT. It codes for CASSLAGEVQDTQYF.

The V call is TRBV20-1, the J call TRBJ1-1; D is ambiguous. V was cut by 3 bases and J by 1 base, with 6 bases left in between. The CDR3 is 12 residues long. The V gene's germline CDR1 is DFQATT and CDR2 SNEGSKA (reference sequence). The CDR3 bases are TGCAGTGCTAGTAGTCAGAACACTGAAGCTTTCTTT. Translating gives CSASSQNTEAFF.

This chain connects TRBV7-2 to TRBJ2-1; 11 nucleotides line up with TRBD2. The V segment lost 5 bases and the J segment 10 bases; nucleotides outside the gene matches: 10. Germline-derived CDR1 and CDR2 are SGHTA and FQGNSA. The CDR3 loop spans 15 amino acids. CDR3 sequence reads: CASSRGGTSGTEQFF. The CDR3 nucleotides are TGTGCCAGCAGCCGCGGGGGGACTAGCGGTACCGAGCAGTTCTTC.

This chain connects TRBV9 to TRBJ2-1; 8 nucleotides line up with TRBD2. The CDR3 loop spans 16 amino acids. The germline gives CDR1 SGDLS, CDR2 YYNGEE. After removal of 3 bases from V and 3 bases from J, the junction contained 8 bases not matched to a gene. CDR3 sequence reads: CASSAGSGGLYNEQFF. CDR3 DNA: TGTGCCAGCAGCGCGGGAAGCGGGGGCCTCTACAATGAGCAGTTCTTC.

The gene calls are TRBV13 and TRBJ2-5, with D possibly being TRBD2 (6 bases). This CDR3 comprises 15 residues. Trimming took 4 bases from V and 2 from J, leaving 14 bases between them. Germline values: CDR1 PRHDT, CDR2 FYEKMQ (reference sequence). CDR3: CASSSPGGQQETQYF. The CDR3 DNA sequence: TGTGCCAGCAGCTCCCCCGGAGGGCAGCAAGAGACCCAGTACTTC. The variable domain in full, with the rest retrieved from reference TRBV13 and TRBJ2-5, is AAGVIQSPRHLIKEKRETATLKCYPIPRHDTVYWYQQGPGQDPQFLISFYEKMQSDKGSIPDRFSAQQFSDYHSELNMSSLELGDSALYFCASSSPGGQQETQYFGPGTRLLVL.

CDR3 coding DNA: TGTGCCAGCAGTTTGGCAAATAGGCAAGAGACCCAGTACTTC. Translated: CASSLANRQETQYF. The rearrangement links TRBV27 to TRBJ2-5; D is unclear. Germline V gene lookup returns CDR1 MNHEY and CDR2 SMNVEV (reference sequence). The CDR3 totals 14 residues. The V end lost 3 bases, the J end lost 2 bases, and 10 bases lay between the germline ends.

The rearrangement joins TRBV12-3 or TRBV12-4 to TRBJ2-5; D unclear. V was shortened by 2 bases and J by 0 bases, with 10 bases between the two germline ends. This CDR3 is built from 15 residues. CDR3 sequence: CASSLNFAYQETQYF. CDR3 DNA sequence: TGTGCCAGCAGTTTAAATTTCGCATACCAAGAGACCCAGTACTTC.

The rearrangement joins TRBV3-1 to TRBJ2-2; 13 bases fit TRBD2. CDR1 and CDR2 from the germline V gene are LGHDT and YNNKEL (reference sequence). V was clipped by 5 bases and J by 5 bases; unmatched bases: 2. The CDR3 length is 15 residues. The CDR3 coding sequence is TGTGCCAGCAGCAAACTAGCGGGAGGGACCGGGGAGCTGTTTTTT. This codes for CASSKLAGGTGELFF.

This clonotype was observed a few times. This chain joins TRBV15 and TRBJ2-3, with D uncertain. Germline-derived CDR1 and CDR2 are LNHNV and YYDKDF (reference sequence). CDR3 length equals 12 residues. The germline V and J ends were trimmed by 0 bases and 6 bases, with 4 bases remaining between them. For the CDR3, the DNA is TGTGCCACCAGCAGAGACGGTGATACGCAGTATTTT. This encodes CATSRDGDTQYF. Full variable domain (remainder filled in from reference TRBV15 and TRBJ2-3): DAMVIQNPRYQVTQFGKPVTLSCSQTLNHNVMYWYQQKSSQAPKLLFHYYDKDFNNEADTPDNFQSRRPNTSFCFLDIRSPGLGDTAMYLCATSRDGDTQYFGPGTRLTVL.

This clonotype was observed a handful of times. This chain joins TRBV7-8 and TRBJ2-2, with 9 positions matching TRBD2. This CDR3 has 15 amino acids. Trimming removed 4 bases from V and 3 bases from J; junction bases left unmatched: 3. The V gene's germline CDR1 is SGHVS and CDR2 FQNEAQ. CDR3 amino acids: CASSSAGGYTGELFF. The DNA of the CDR3 is TGTGCCAGCAGCTCCGCGGGAGGGTACACCGGGGAGCTGTTTTTT.

This clonotype was picked up many times. The J gene is TRBJ2-5, the V gene TRBV7-9; D gene unclear. Germline V CDR1 and CDR2: SEHNR, FQNEAQ (reference sequence). This CDR3 has 15 residues. The ends were cut back, 1 base at V and 4 bases at J, with 13 bases in the middle. In DNA, the CDR3 is TGTGCCAGCAGCTTAGTACGGACCCAAGGAGAGACCCAGTACTTC. Protein product: CASSLVRTQGETQYF.

The chain is built from TRBV5-1 and TRBJ1-2; D unclear. From germline, CDR1 is SGHRS and CDR2 YFSETQ. V lost 1 base and J lost 0, with 10 bases in between. The length of the CDR3 is 15 residues. The CDR3 spells CASSLRQNSNYGYTF. CDR3 DNA: TGCGCCAGCAGCTTGAGGCAGAATTCTAACTATGGCTACACCTTC.

The genes are TRBV11-1 and TRBJ2-5; a possible D gene is TRBD1 (6 bases). The J call may not be correct, given that the DNA end is closer to TRBJ2-7. Germline CDR1 and CDR2: SGHAT and FQDESV (reference sequence). There are 15 residues in the CDR3. This CDR3 reads CASSLDSGAIDEQYV. CDR3 coding DNA: TGTGCCAGCAGCTTAGATTCAGGGGCAATCGACGAGCAGTACGTC.